These T cell receptor beta chains were read from a single sample in a study of T-cell memory formation after mild COVID-19. TCRdb processed the 5' RACE reads anew with MiXCR; each CDR3 protein has one entry. The data contain approximately 390,000 distinct CDR3 sequences, approximately 15% of them singletons. Specimen: PBMCs or a T cell subset sorted from them (not recorded which). All receptors derive from a man between 18 and 35 years old who had mild COVID-19 (a few samples of this study predate the infection). Cell type and time point are not known. Each CDR3 is given without its conserved first and last residue.

j_call v_call cdr3_aa
TRBJ1-1 TRBV6-5 ASSYLRTGNTEAF
TRBJ2-3 TRBV19 ASRGTLFARMNTQY
TRBJ2-7 TRBV2 ASARTDLRGQY
TRBJ2-5 TRBV6-2/TRBV6-3 ASSHPGLAETQY
TRBJ1-5 TRBV19 ATSWGQRQPQH
TRBJ1-5 TRBV12-3/TRBV12-4 ASSNSNQPQH
TRBJ1-6 TRBV5-1 ASSLQTGANSPLH
TRBJ2-5 TRBV7-9 ASSVTGQQETQY
TRBJ2-1 TRBV11-2 ASSYRTGVSEQF
TRBJ2-7 TRBV10-1 ASSETDSSYEQY
TRBJ1-1 TRBV4-1 ASSQEEGLNTEAF
TRBJ1-1 TRBV7-2 ASSPSRGQEAF
TRBJ1-1 TRBV7-3 ASSRLAGRNTEAF
TRBJ2-5 TRBV6-2/TRBV6-3 ASRSGQQETQY
TRBJ1-1 TRBV6-5 ASRSRTGGVWAEAF
TRBJ2-1 TRBV6-6 ASSFSDGYNEQF
TRBJ2-5 TRBV15 ATRGVWSNQETQY
TRBJ2-3 TRBV5-1 ASSGQGGTDTQY
TRBJ2-7 TRBV3-1 ASSQERTGRWEQY
TRBJ1-1 TRBV20-1 SATGLRGSGTEAF
TRBJ2-1 TRBV6-2/TRBV6-3 ASSSRLAASYNEQF
TRBJ2-3 TRBV20-1 SAEPGIGTDTQY
TRBJ2-3 TRBV7-2 ASSLEVGRNTQY
TRBJ2-2 TRBV5-1 ASSFSGPNTGELF
TRBJ1-2 TRBV15 ATSRDRGRGYGYT
TRBJ2-3 TRBV19 ASGRYTDTQY
TRBJ1-1 TRBV6-5 ASSYLQRYTEAF
TRBJ1-3 TRBV29-1 SCPKGGGGNTIY
TRBJ2-5 TRBV20-1 SARDEPGKDQETQY
TRBJ1-1 TRBV19 ASSISSRRMNTEAF
TRBJ1-1 TRBV28 ASSLYQENTEAF
TRBJ2-2 TRBV6-2/TRBV6-3 ASKITGYTWELF
TRBJ1-2 TRBV2 ASKGQGAVKGYT